This T cell receptor beta chain was retrieved from a study of blood T cells in healthy people across ages. General study results and limits: Researchers judged that diversity estimates from one million T cells fell short of true values.

Regarding this clonotype: Its antigen is unidentified.

Germline V CDR1 and CDR2: SGHTA, FQGTGA. This CDR3 is 15 amino acids long. Next came a second PCR, run for about 7 to 11 cycles, which used a sample-barcoded 5' primer along with a J-beta primer mix. Each CDR3 protein gets one entry after TCRdb re-called the 5' RACE reads with MiXCR. The repertoire consists of fewer than 2,000,000 distinct CDR3 sequences, with roughly two fifths occurring once and the leading ten covering roughly 24%. Sequencing input: blood. The receptor comes from a human donor in good health. The chain recombines TRBV7-3 with TRBJ2-1, with TRBD1 as a possible D gene (6 bases). The end of the DNA aligns better with TRBJ2-7, so the J call may be wrong. CDR3: CASSLVAGVPHEQYF. CDR3 sequence (DNA): TGTGCCAGCAGCTTAGTGGCAGGGGTGCCCCACGAGCAGTACTTC.